This TCR beta chain came from a study of blood T cells in healthy people across ages. Study-wide results and limits: While age rose, TCR beta diversity per million T cells dropped in a roughly linear way. Among long-lived donors, naive CD4+ cells were more numerous and diversity higher than in aged donors.

To note about this clonotype: What it binds is unknown.

V lost 5 bases, J lost 2 bases, and 11 bases stayed unmatched. Germline V gene sequence: CDR1 SGHVS, CDR2 FQNEAQ. This CDR3 is built from 17 residues. Through a sample-barcoded 5' primer and a J-beta primer mix, a second PCR was run for about 7 to 12 cycles. Individual samples furnished no less than 2.5 million CDR3-containing paired-end reads apiece. MiXCR was run by TCRdb on the 5' RACE reads, yielding one entry per CDR3 protein. The table shows just under 750,000 distinct CDR3 sequences, with 22% occurring only once. The sequence was collected from a man in his sixties or seventies in good health. The sequenced sample was blood. The chain joins TRBV7-8 to TRBJ2-1; 8 bases agree with TRBD2. CDR3 loop: CASSHQQREPPYNEQFF. The DNA of the CDR3 is TGTGCCAGCAGCCATCAGCAGCGGGAGCCGCCCTACAATGAGCAGTTCTTC.